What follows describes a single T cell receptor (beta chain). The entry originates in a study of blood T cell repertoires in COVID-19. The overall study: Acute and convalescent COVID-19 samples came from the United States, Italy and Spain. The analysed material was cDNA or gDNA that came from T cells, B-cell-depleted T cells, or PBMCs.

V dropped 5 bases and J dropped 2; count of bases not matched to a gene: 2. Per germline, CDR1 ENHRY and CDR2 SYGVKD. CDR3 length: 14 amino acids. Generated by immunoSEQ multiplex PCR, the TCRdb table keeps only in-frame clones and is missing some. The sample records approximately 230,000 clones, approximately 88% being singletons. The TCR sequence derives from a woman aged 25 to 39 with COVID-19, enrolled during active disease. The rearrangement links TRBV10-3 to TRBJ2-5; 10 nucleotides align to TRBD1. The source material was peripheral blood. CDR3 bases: TGTGCCATCAGTAAGGGACAGGGGCAAGAGACCCAGTACTTC. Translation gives CAISKGQGQETQYF.